Listed here are 14 T cell receptor beta chains from one sample, sequenced in a study of CD4 T cells in relation to SARS-CoV-2 and coronaviruses. Their antigens are not known. Unexposed donor CD4+ T cells date from about 2011-2018, before the COVID-19 pandemic. After roughly ten days of culture, CD4+ T cells were isolated. Only in-frame clones appear in the TCRdb table, and some are missing; sequencing was by immunoSEQ multiplex PCR. The data contain 18,000 or so clones, 70% to 75% of them singletons. What was sequenced was CD4+ T cells from PBMCs, cultured in vitro. These receptors were taken from a human donor in good health.

The table lists this clone with a few counts. V usage is TRBV2 and J usage is TRBJ1-1, with unresolved D. Trimming took off 4 bases at V and 3 bases at J, with 9 bases between the two ends. This CDR3 is 13 amino acids long. The germline gives CDR1 SNHLY, CDR2 FYNNEI. CDR3 DNA: TGTGCCAGCAGTGCGAGGAGGGACACTGAAGCTTTCTTT. Encoded protein: CASSARRDTEAFF.

The genes are TRBV7-8 and TRBJ2-3; possibly TRBD1 or TRBD2 for D (5 bases each). This CDR3 has 15 residues. Trimming removed 5 bases at V and 6 bases at J, with 18 bases between. Germline V lookup: CDR1 SGHVS, CDR2 FQNEAQ. The CDR3 loop reads CASSLGAVARDTQYF. The DNA for the CDR3 is TGTGCCAGCAGCCTCGGGGCGGTAGCGAGGGATACGCAGTATTTT.

The rearrangement uses TRBV2 and TRBJ2-3; 12 bases are a match to TRBD2. V lost 4 bases and J lost 4; bases outside the gene matches: 15. The CDR3 sequence is 19 residues long. Germline CDR1 reads SNHLY; CDR2 reads FYNNEI. The CDR3 reads CASSGRGPSGRAQADTQYF. The CDR3 nucleotides read TGTGCCAGCAGTGGGCGGGGTCCTAGCGGGAGGGCCCAGGCAGATACGCAGTATTTT.

V and J are TRBV7-3 and TRBJ2-1; D may be TRBD2 (5 bases). V was cut by 2 bases and J by 7 bases, with 12 bases left in between. The CDR3 consists of 14 residues. Germline CDR1 reads SGHTA; CDR2 reads FQGTGA. CDR3 nucleotides: TGTGCCAGCAGCTTACACGGGGTGCAAAATGAGCAGTTCTTC. Translated: CASSLHGVQNEQFF.

The rearrangement joins TRBV6-5 to TRBJ2-1, with D uncertain. The V end lost 5 bases, the J end lost 9 bases, and 17 bases lay between the germline ends. This CDR3 contains 14 residues. Germline V CDR1 and CDR2: MNHEY, SVGAGI. CDR3 nucleotides: TGTGCCAGCAGTCCCCGGAGAGGCGGCGGTGAGCAGTTCTTC. Translation: CASSPRRGGGEQFF.

The chain combines TRBV18 with TRBJ2-1; unclear D gene. The CDR3 spans 16 residues. The V end was cut by 6 bases, the J end by 0 bases, with 15 bases between. Germline CDR1 reads KGHSH; CDR2 reads LQKENI. Written as DNA, the CDR3 is TGTGCCAGCTCCCCCTCCCACCGGAGCTCCTACAATGAGCAGTTCTTC. Its protein product is CASSPSHRSSYNEQFF.

The J gene is TRBJ2-5, the V gene TRBV7-2; 9 bases align to TRBD1. This CDR3 has 14 residues. Germline values: CDR1 SGHTA, CDR2 FQGNSA. The V and J ends lost 5 bases and 1 base, in that order; junction bases with no gene match: 2. In nucleotides, the CDR3 is TGTGCCAGCAGCCTGACAGGGGGCCAAGAGACCCAGTACTTC. Its translation: CASSLTGGQETQYF. Drawing the rest from reference TRBV7-2 and TRBJ2-5, the complete variable domain is GAGVSQSPSNKVTEKGKDVELRCDPISGHTALYWYRQSLGQGLEFLIYFQGNSAPDKSGLPSDRFSAERTGGSVSTLTIQRTQQEDSAVYLCASSLTGGQETQYFGPGTRLLVL.

The V call is TRBV5-6, the J call TRBJ1-3; D uncertain. V lost 2 bases and J 3 bases, leaving 9 bases between the germline ends. Germline V gene lookup returns CDR1 SGHDT and CDR2 YYEEEE. There are 14 residues in the CDR3. CDR3 in amino acids: CASSLGQRGNTIYF. The DNA of the CDR3 is TGTGCCAGCAGCTTAGGGCAGCGTGGAAACACCATATATTTT.

The genes are TRBV5-6 and TRBJ2-3; tentatively, D is TRBD1 (6 bases). V was cut by 4 bases and J by 6 bases, with 12 bases left in between. The germline V gene encodes CDR1 SGHDT and CDR2 YYEEEE. This CDR3 comprises 13 residues. The CDR3 coding sequence is TGTGCCAGCAGCAGTACAGGGCCGGATACGCAGTATTTT. It translates to CASSSTGPDTQYF.

This sequence joins TRBV12-3 or TRBV12-4 and TRBJ2-7; D unresolved. With 6 bases removed from V and 2 bases from J, the gap between germline ends came to 8 bases. This CDR3 has 12 residues. The CDR3, as DNA: TGTGCCAGCAGAGTGGCAGCCTACGAGCAGTACTTC. It translates to CASRVAAYEQYF.

The chain uses TRBV24-1 and TRBJ2-2, with D tentatively TRBD2 (6 bases). This CDR3 is built from 16 residues. Trimming cost V 4 bases and J 0 bases, with 11 bases left between them. The germline V gene encodes CDR1 KGHDR and CDR2 SFDVKD. For the CDR3, the DNA is TGTGCCACCAGTGACCCTGGGGGGTCGAACACCGGGGAGCTGTTTTTT. Its translation: CATSDPGGSNTGELFF.

The CDR3 DNA reads TGTGCCATCAGTGAGTGGCCGGGGGAGACCCAGTACTTC. Translation: CAISEWPGETQYF. The chain carries TRBV10-3 and TRBJ2-5; D is possibly TRBD2 (5 bases). CDR3 length: 13 residues. V was clipped by 1 base and J by 5 bases, with 8 bases between them. The germline CDR1 and CDR2 sequences are ENHRY and SYGVKD.

V is TRBV14 and J is TRBJ2-5; D unclear. The CDR3 length is 15 residues. V was cut by 1 base and J by 5 bases, with 14 bases left in between. Germline CDR1 reads SGHDN; CDR2 reads FVKESK. CDR3 residues: CASSQGLNGPETQYF. CDR3 DNA: TGTGCCAGCAGCCAAGGACTGAACGGGCCGGAGACCCAGTACTTC.

This clone was observed once. This chain uses TRBV10-3 with TRBJ1-1; tentatively, D is TRBD1 (6 bases). CDR3 length: 14 residues. Germline CDR1 reads ENHRY; CDR2 reads SYGVKD. Between the trimmed V and J ends, which lost 7 bases and 2 bases, there was a span of 14 bases. In nucleotides, the CDR3 is TGTGCCATCACCAATACAGGGAGAAACACTGAAGCTTTCTTT. Translated, it gives CAITNTGRNTEAFF.